The source of this T cell receptor beta chain is a study of blood T cell repertoires in COVID-19. About the study: Acute and convalescent COVID-19 specimens originated in the United States, Italy and Spain. PBMCs, B-cell-depleted T cells, or T cells provided the cDNA or gDNA that made up the material.

TCRdb's copy holds only in-frame clones and misses some; the assay was immunoSEQ multiplex PCR. The data show hundreds of thousands of clones, with 88% seen just once and about 3% held by the top ten. This clone has only one observation. Trimming removed 3 bases from V and 8 bases from J, with 11 bases in between. This CDR3 has 13 amino acids. In germline, CDR1 is SGHNT, CDR2 YENEEA. Sequencing was carried out using PBMCs or T cells enriched from blood (not recorded which). The TCR originated in a woman in her 50s who had recovered from COVID-19. The gene calls are TRBV11-3 and TRBJ2-1; D unresolved. The CDR3 region has the DNA TGTGCCAGCAGCTTGACGGGTTTCCATGAGCAGTTCTTC. Amino acid sequence: CASSLTGFHEQFF.